This T cell receptor (beta chain) was recorded in a study of T cell responses to AZD1222 COVID-19 vaccine. Findings of the study overall: Among AZD1222 vaccinees, only six or seven were seropositive at baseline. It was only after the peak T cell response that any repertoires were sampled.

Worth noting for this clone: Antigen: not known.

TCRdb's copy holds only in-frame clones and misses some; the assay was immunoSEQ multiplex PCR. The sample records about 70,000 clones, about 85% being singletons. There are 14 residues in the CDR3. CDR1 and CDR2 from the germline V gene are MNHEY and SMNVEV (reference sequence). V trimming: 7 bases; J trimming: 4 bases; junction bases outside the gene matches: 5. The specimen comprised peripheral blood, sampled 28 days after the second AZD1222 dose. The V gene is TRBV27, the J gene TRBJ1-1, with 11 bases aligning to TRBD1. The receptor was derived from an adult who received the AZD1222 COVID-19 vaccine. The CDR3 loop reads CASTGDRGGTEAFF. CDR3 sequence (DNA): TGTGCCAGCACTGGGGACAGGGGGGGCACTGAAGCTTTCTTT.